This entry features one T cell receptor beta chain sequence. The antigen it binds to is not known. Per-base quality was not reported, and no clone a single base away is much larger than it. The germline V gene yields SQVTM for CDR1 and ANQGSEA for CDR2. V and J lose 7 bases and 1 base, and a span of 10 bases separates them. The CDR3 goes from the cysteine to the phenylalanine over 13 residues. Here the CDR3 DNA is all that survives: 39 bases in frame from base 1. This entry comes from a study of T-cell memory formation after mild COVID-19 (dated by TCRdb to about 2021). Turning to the overall study: TCR sequence clusters from the two donors were found to be largely donor specific. T-cell clones expanding and contracting after mild COVID-19 in two donors were tracked by longitudinal TCRalpha and TCRbeta repertoire sequencing. The cohort comprised two young, previously healthy adult volunteers, one female and one male.

Ficoll-Paque density gradient centrifugation was used to isolate PBMCs. Beyond this particular receptor, the publication reports: Balanced CD4/CD8 phenotypes were observed for clones contracting from day 15 to 85, whereas a bias towards CD4+ was observed for a second wave of clones expanding from day 15 to 37. The second-wave clones that peaked on day 37 were not confirmed to be SARS-CoV-2 specific. Contracting CD4+ clones turned up mainly in the CM and EM memory subsets, whereas EMRA was where CD8+ clones were enriched. Some responding clones were found in pre-infection memory, which suggests that pre-existing cross-reactive memory T cells took part in the SARS-CoV-2 response. Only a couple of mild cases were covered in the study, and larger cohorts including severe cases with pre-infection samples were considered necessary.

The sequencer listed for this sample is Illumina NovaSeq 6000. TCRalpha and TCRbeta cDNA libraries were built by 5'RACE with constant-segment primers, adding sample barcodes and unique molecular identifiers. Trizol reagent was used to extract RNA from every sample. Amplification of the libraries took two PCR steps, and the second step added a second sample barcode plus Illumina TruSeq adapters. Sequencing of libraries was performed on an Illumina NovaSeq with 2 x 150 bp paired-end reads. In the paper's pipeline: Demultiplexing of reads and collapsing into UMI-guided consensus sequences were performed with migec v1.2.7. Using mixcr v2.1.11, UMI consensuses were aligned to TRA and TRB V and J templates and then assembled into clonotypes. A clonotype was counted as expanded or contracted only when both edgeR and NoisET called the clonotype significant, with the noise models trained on biological replicates. edgeR calls used a false discovery rate-adjusted p below 0.01 and a log2 fold-change threshold of 1. As an exploratory analysis of dynamics, PCA with hierarchical clustering was applied to max-normalized trajectories of the 1000 most abundant clonotypes. Separately sequenced CD4+ and CD8+ repertoires were used to assign a CD4 or CD8 phenotype to each responding clone. The public sequencing data were trimmed at Q25 with fastp and processed into clonotypes with MiXCR by TCRdb, which kept only in-frame beta chains. Duplicate CDR3 protein sequences are folded into a single record with the most common DNA and genes. The V and J calls come from TCRdb's annotation, not from the publication. The sample records hundreds of thousands of distinct CDR3 sequences, about a sixth of which are singletons. The ten largest make up around 12% of the sample.

The sequence was obtained from an adult woman who had mild COVID-19 (a few samples of this study predate the infection). The sample titles of this study are shuffled in the database, so cell type and time point are left out; the donor was told from shared clones. The specimen sequenced was PBMCs or a T cell subset sorted from them (not recorded which). The chain is assembled from TRBV29-1 and TRBJ2-2; confidence is insufficient to name the D gene. The DNA reads as follows: TGCAGCGGCGAAACGGAGAACACCGGGGAGCTGTTTTTT. Translated, this is CSGETENTGELFF.